The 21 T cell receptor beta chains given below trace back to one sample, sequenced in a study of blood T cell repertoires in COVID-19. Assay used: immunoSEQ multiplex PCR; TCRdb lists only in-frame clones, some missing. Of 150,000 or so clones detected, about 84% appear once; the ten largest clones hold more than 10%. Sequences were obtained from PBMCs or T cells enriched from blood (not recorded which). The receptors were sampled from a man between 50 and 59 years old who had recovered from COVID-19.

A few counts support this clone. The rearrangement uses TRBV10-3 and TRBJ2-5; 8 bases map to TRBD1. CDR1 is ENHRY and CDR2 is SYGVKD in the germline V gene. Trimming took 2 bases from V and 5 from J; bases not matched to a gene: 7. This CDR3 is 15 amino acids long. Here the CDR3 DNA reads TGTGCCATCAGTGAGACAAGGGGACAGGTGGAGACCCAGTACTTC. Its protein product is CAISETRGQVETQYF.

The V gene is TRBV5-1, the J gene TRBJ1-4; TRBD1 matches at 9 bases. This CDR3 contains 18 residues. The V segment lost 5 bases and the J segment 3 bases; nucleotides outside the gene matches: 14. Germline CDR1 reads SGHRS; CDR2 reads YFSETQ. The chain's CDR3 is CASRLWGPGTGSNEKLFF. The CDR3 DNA reads TGCGCCAGCAGGCTTTGGGGGCCCGGGACAGGGTCTAATGAAAAACTGTTTTTT.

The V call is TRBV19, the J call TRBJ1-5; D is perhaps TRBD1 (6 bases). In germline, CDR1 is LNHDA, CDR2 SQIVND (reference sequence). The CDR3 runs to 15 residues. The germline V and J ends were trimmed by 7 bases and 3 bases, with 16 bases remaining between them. In nucleotides, the CDR3 is TGTGCCAGTACGTGGGGGGGCCGGTACAATCAGCCCCAGCATTTT. Its translation: CASTWGGRYNQPQHF.

This chain uses TRBV12-3 or TRBV12-4 with TRBJ2-7, with a weak D call TRBD2 (5 bases). The CDR3 has 13 residues. Trimming removed 6 bases from V and 3 bases from J, with 12 bases in between. CDR3 sequence reads: CASSLDSDYEQYF. The CDR3 region has the DNA TGTGCCAGCAGCCTGGACTCTGACTACGAGCAGTACTTC.

In its sample, this clone was seen a few times. This sequence joins TRBV28 and TRBJ1-6; TRBD1 matches at 9 bases. V gave up 0 bases and J gave up 9 bases; unmatched junction bases: 6. This CDR3 region has 16 residues. The germline V gene has CDR1 MDHEN and CDR2 SYDVKM. CDR3 sequence (DNA): TGTGCCAGCAGTTTATGGGGACAGGGTGGAAGTTCACCCCTCCACTTT. This gives the protein CASSLWGQGGSSPLHF.

The CDR3 DNA reads TGTGCCAGCTCACCACCACTAACAGGTTTCTATGGCTACACCTTC. It encodes CASSPPLTGFYGYTF. This rearrangement joins TRBV18 to TRBJ1-2; D may be TRBD1 (5 bases). The CDR3 is 15 amino acids. V gave up 0 bases and J gave up 4 bases, with 12 bases separating them. In germline, CDR1 is KGHSH, CDR2 LQKENI.

This sequence joins TRBV5-1 and TRBJ1-1; 12 bases align to TRBD1. Germline CDR1 SGHRS, CDR2 YFSETQ. V lost 0 bases and J lost 1; bases outside the gene matches: 13. The CDR3 covers 20 residues. CDR3 protein: CASSLVVRDRGLRRNTEAFF. The CDR3 DNA follows: TGCGCCAGCAGCTTGGTTGTACGGGACAGGGGGCTTCGAAGGAACACTGAAGCTTTCTTT. Variable domain in full (rest from reference TRBV5-1 and TRBJ1-1): KAGVTQTPRYLIKTRGQQVTLSCSPISGHRSVSWYQQTPGQGLQFLFEYFSETQRNKGNFPGRFSGRQFSNSRSEMNVSTLELGDSALYLCASSLVVRDRGLRRNTEAFFGQGTRLTVV.

In its sample, this clone was seen a few times. V and J are TRBV2 and TRBJ2-5; possibly TRBD1 for D (5 bases). Trimming took off 4 bases at V and 1 base at J, with 10 bases between the two ends. Looked up from germline, CDR1 is SNHLY and CDR2 is FYNNEI. This CDR3 contains 14 residues. CDR3 bases: TGTGCCAGCAGTGTCGACCAGGGCCAAGAGACCCAGTACTTC. It codes for CASSVDQGQETQYF.

The V and J genes are TRBV6-5 and TRBJ1-6; weak D call: TRBD1 (5 bases). V lost 6 bases and J lost 10, with 19 bases in between. The CDR3 spans 15 residues. Germline CDR1 and CDR2: MNHEY and SVGAGI. The CDR3: CASSLERWGGSPLHF. The CDR3 DNA is TGTGCCAGCAGCTTAGAGAGGTGGGGGGGGTCACCCCTCCACTTT.

The chain carries TRBV3-1 (or the pseudogene TRBV3-2) and TRBJ1-1; 10 bases match TRBD1. Per the germline V gene, CDR1 is LGHDT and CDR2 is YNNKEL (reference sequence). This CDR3 has 14 residues. Losses at the gene ends were 4 bases for V and 5 bases for J; bases not matched to a gene: 4. The CDR3 region is CASSRGQGETEAFF. CDR3 DNA: TGTGCCAGCAGCCGAGGACAGGGGGAAACTGAAGCTTTCTTT.

The chain joins TRBV18 to TRBJ1-1; TRBD1 agrees at 7 bases. This CDR3 spans 15 amino acids. The trim removed 3 bases at V and 0 bases at J, leaving 4 bases unmatched. Per the germline V gene, CDR1 is KGHSH and CDR2 is LQKENI. The CDR3 here is CASSPRDRLNTEAFF. Here the CDR3 DNA reads TGTGCCAGCTCACCTCGGGACAGATTGAACACTGAAGCTTTCTTT.

This clone was seen a few times. The J gene is TRBJ2-7, the V gene TRBV7-2, with TRBD1 as a possible D gene (5 bases). The V end was cut by 4 bases, the J end by 1 base, with 17 bases between. CDR1 and CDR2 from the germline V gene are SGHTA and FQGNSA. The CDR3 is 16 residues long. The CDR3: CASSYSGVGVSYEQYF. CDR3 nucleotide sequence: TGTGCCAGCAGCTATTCTGGGGTAGGGGTTTCCTACGAGCAGTACTTC.

This chain uses TRBV11-2 with TRBJ2-7, with 7 nucleotides matching TRBD1. CDR3 length: 14 amino acids. The V gene's germline CDR1 is SGHAT and CDR2 FQNNGV. V gave up 5 bases and J gave up 2 bases; unmatched junction bases: 6. The DNA of the CDR3 is TGTGCCAGCAGCGGATCGACAGGGACCTACGAGCAGTACTTC. Residues: CASSGSTGTYEQYF.

The chain carries TRBV11-2 and TRBJ1-4; no firm D call. CDR3 size: 16 residues. Per germline, CDR1 SGHAT and CDR2 FQNNGV. V gave up 5 bases and J gave up 6 bases, with 19 bases separating them. In nucleotides, the CDR3 is TGTGCCAGCAGCGAGGGATGGGGTCTAGAAGATGAAAAACTGTTTTTT. It is translated as CASSEGWGLEDEKLFF. Combining the CDR3 with reference TRBV11-2 and TRBJ1-4 gives the whole variable domain EAGVAQSPRYKIIEKRQSVAFWCNPISGHATLYWYQQILGQGPKLLIQFQNNGVVDDSQLPKDRFSAERLKGVDSTLKIQPAKLEDSAVYLCASSEGWGLEDEKLFFGSGTQLSVL.

The chain couples TRBV19 to TRBJ2-5; 10 positions match TRBD2. From germline, CDR1 is LNHDA and CDR2 SQIVND (reference sequence). The J segment lost 5 bases and the V segment lost 3 bases, leaving 6 bases of the junction unmatched. The CDR3 spans 15 residues. The CDR3: CASSMGLAGAETQYF. CDR3 nucleotide sequence: TGTGCCAGTAGTATGGGCCTAGCGGGGGCTGAGACCCAGTACTTC.

The chain uses TRBV7-2 and TRBJ1-6; 7 nucleotides align to TRBD1. Unmatched junction bases numbered 5, after V lost 6 bases and J lost 6 bases. The germline gives CDR1 SGHTA, CDR2 FQGNSA. CDR3 length equals 14 residues. Written as DNA, the CDR3 is TGTGCCAGCAGTCCCGGGACAGTTAATTCACCCCTCCACTTT. This translates into CASSPGTVNSPLHF. Based on the CDR3 plus reference TRBV7-2 and TRBJ1-6, the full variable domain is GAGVSQSPSNKVTEKGKDVELRCDPISGHTALYWYRQSLGQGLEFLIYFQGNSAPDKSGLPSDRFSAERTGGSVSTLTIQRTQQEDSAVYLCASSPGTVNSPLHFGNGTRLTVT.

This clone is a singleton in its sample. The chain employs TRBV5-1 and TRBJ2-5, with 16 bases that match TRBD2. In germline, CDR1 is SGHRS, CDR2 YFSETQ. This CDR3 is built from 17 residues. With V trimmed by 4 bases and J by 0 bases, 3 bases remained unmatched. The CDR3 is CASSPGLAGGYQETQYF. The DNA of the CDR3 is TGCGCCAGCAGCCCGGGACTAGCGGGGGGGTACCAAGAGACCCAGTACTTC.

This sequence joins TRBV5-5 and TRBJ1-1; D perhaps matches TRBD1 (6 bases). V lost 4 bases and J 1 base, leaving 11 bases between the germline ends. The length of the CDR3 is 14 residues. Germline assignment: CDR1 SGHKS and CDR2 YYEKEE (reference sequence). The CDR3, as DNA: TGTGCCAGCAGCCGGACAGATCGGAACACTGAAGCTTTCTTT. It specifies CASSRTDRNTEAFF.

The chain employs TRBV14 and TRBJ2-7, with a possible D match to TRBD1 (5 bases). The CDR3 contains 11 residues. Germline V gene sequence: CDR1 SGHDN, CDR2 FVKESK. Between the trimmed V and J ends, which lost 3 bases and 8 bases, there was a span of 8 bases. CDR3 sequence reads: CASSQDNKQYF. CDR3 nucleotide sequence: TGTGCCAGCAGCCAGGACAACAAGCAGTACTTC.

The chain employs TRBV5-1 and TRBJ2-5; D remains unclear. The V end lost 0 bases, the J end lost 3 bases, and 6 bases lay between the germline ends. Germline V gives CDR1 SGHRS, CDR2 YFSETQ. The CDR3 runs 13 residues. The CDR3 is CASSLEREETQYF. CDR3 bases: TGCGCCAGCAGCTTGGAACGGGAAGAGACCCAGTACTTC.

The CDR3, as DNA: TGTGCCAGCAGCTCACCCCAGGGGAAGTATAATTCACCCCTCCACTTT. Protein sequence: CASSSPQGKYNSPLHF. The genes are TRBV7-6 and TRBJ1-6, with D possibly being TRBD1 (6 bases). Germline V gene data show CDR1 as SGHVS and CDR2 as FNYEAQ. Trimming took 4 bases from V and 4 from J, leaving 14 bases between them. This CDR3 has 16 amino acids.